The sequence of this T cell receptor beta chain was determined in a study of cytomegalovirus exposure and HLA in healthy donors. A note on this clone: Its antigen is not identified.

General observations from the study: Researchers reported in a later analysis that a missense DCLRE1C variant was tied to TCR beta V- and J-gene trimming.

The PCR contained 60 Vbeta and 13 Jbeta primers. Clones were sequenced by immunoSEQ multiplex PCR, and TCRdb holds only the in-frame ones, with some missing. The sample holds 80,000 or so clones, more than 50% seen once. V was shortened by 1 base and J by 0 bases, with 11 bases between the two germline ends. In germline, CDR1 is SGDLS, CDR2 YYNGEE. CDR3 length: 16 amino acids. Input material: PBMCs. The chain joins TRBV9 to TRBJ1-3, with D maybe TRBD1 (6 bases). This TCR was sampled from a male donor in good health and CMV-seropositive. The chain's CDR3 is CASSVSTGSSGNTIYF. The DNA of the CDR3 is TGTGCCAGCAGCGTAAGCACAGGGAGCTCTGGAAACACCATATATTTT. Full variable domain (missing parts from reference TRBV9 and TRBJ1-3): DSGVTQTPKHLITATGQRVTLRCSPRSGDLSVYWYQQSLDQGLQFLIQYYNGEERAKGNILERFSAQQFPDLHSELNLSSLELGDSALYFCASSVSTGSSGNTIYFGEGSWLTVV.